A single sample gave rise to the 21 T cell receptor beta chains below, sequenced in a study of cytomegalovirus exposure and HLA in healthy donors. The PCR had 60 Vbeta and 13 Jbeta primers. Clones were sequenced by immunoSEQ multiplex PCR, and TCRdb holds only the in-frame ones, with some missing. This sample's table has more than 75,000 clones. Sequenced input: PBMCs. These receptors originate from a man between 50 and 59 years old in good health and CMV-seropositive.

Note on this clone: Within the sample, other DNA sequences also encode this same CDR3. The chain carries TRBV15 and TRBJ1-5; 8 positions match TRBD1. CDR3 length equals 16 residues. Germline loops: CDR1 LNHNV, CDR2 YYDKDF (reference sequence). The junction had 7 bases not matched to a gene; V was cut back by 3 bases and J by 3 bases. The CDR3 reads CATSRPRDRFNQPQHF. The CDR3 DNA follows: TGTGCCACCAGCAGGCCCCGGGACAGGTTCAATCAGCCCCAGCATTTT.

The chain recombines TRBV27 with TRBJ1-6; 8 nucleotides match TRBD1. Germline CDR1 MNHEY, CDR2 SMNVEV (reference sequence). The CDR3 consists of 14 residues. The V and J ends lost 4 bases and 10 bases, in that order; junction bases with no gene match: 6. CDR3 region: CASSSRGRRSPLHF. The CDR3 bases are TGTGCCAGCAGTTCCAGGGGGCGTAGGTCACCCCTCCACTTT.

This chain connects TRBV18 to TRBJ2-1, with D possibly matching TRBD2 (6 bases). Trimming took 0 bases from V and 6 from J, leaving 15 bases between them. There are 16 residues in the CDR3. In germline, CDR1 is KGHSH, CDR2 LQKENI. The CDR3 region is CASSPPEGGLVNEQFF. The CDR3 DNA is TGTGCCAGCTCACCACCGGAGGGAGGTTTGGTCAATGAGCAGTTCTTC.

The chain links TRBV5-4 to TRBJ2-7, with 8 bases aligning to TRBD2. The CDR3 runs 15 residues. Germline CDR1 and CDR2: SGHNT and YYREEE (reference sequence). J was trimmed by 2 bases and V by 2 bases; bases with no gene match: 6. The CDR3 here is CASSFGGVGTYEQYV. CDR3 in DNA: TGTGCCAGCAGCTTCGGGGGGGTAGGAACCTACGAGCAGTACGTC.

The chain joins TRBV7-9 to TRBJ2-1; a weak D match, TRBD1 (6 bases). This CDR3 region has 14 residues. Trimming took 5 bases from V and 7 from J, leaving 15 bases between them. Germline V gene sequence: CDR1 SEHNR, CDR2 FQNEAQ (reference sequence). In nucleotides, the CDR3 is TGTGCCAGCAGCACACCGGGACAAGTAAATGAGCAGTTCTTC. Amino acids: CASSTPGQVNEQFF.

The rearrangement joins TRBV7-9 to TRBJ2-7; 7 bases are a match to TRBD1. Germline V gene sequence: CDR1 SEHNR, CDR2 FQNEAQ (reference sequence). CDR3 length equals 14 residues. Unmatched junction bases numbered 4, after V lost 3 bases and J lost 2 bases. CDR3 in amino acids: CASSFTGVPYEQYF. The CDR3 bases are TGTGCCAGCAGCTTTACAGGGGTCCCCTACGAGCAGTACTTC.

The V and J genes are TRBV28 and TRBJ2-5, with 8 bases aligning to TRBD2. Germline V gives CDR1 MDHEN, CDR2 SYDVKM. CDR3 length equals 16 residues. Trimming removed 4 bases from V and 2 bases from J; junction bases left unmatched: 9. The CDR3 DNA reads TGTGCCAGCAGTTCTCCTAGCGGGCTTCTTCAAGAGACCCAGTACTTC. Protein product: CASSSPSGLLQETQYF.

The chain uses TRBV5-1 and TRBJ1-1, with D perhaps TRBD1 (6 bases). The CDR3 runs to 14 residues. Trimming took 3 bases from V and 1 from J, leaving 10 bases between them. From germline, CDR1 is SGHRS and CDR2 YFSETQ. In DNA form, the CDR3 reads TGCGCCAGCAGCTGGGGACACGCGAACACTGAAGCTTTCTTT. This sequence encodes CASSWGHANTEAFF.

The rearrangement links TRBV11-1 to TRBJ2-7, with a weak D call TRBD1 (6 bases). V lost 5 bases and J 2 bases, leaving 10 bases between the germline ends. In germline, CDR1 is SGHAT, CDR2 FQDESV (reference sequence). CDR3 length: 13 residues. The DNA for the CDR3 is TGTGCCAGCAGCCTCGGACAGACCTACGAGCAGTACTTC. Translating gives CASSLGQTYEQYF.

The chain couples TRBV18 to TRBJ2-1; 7 bases match TRBD2. Germline assignment: CDR1 KGHSH and CDR2 LQKENI. The CDR3 totals 16 residues. With 0 bases clipped from V and 0 bases from J, the junction kept 2 bases outside the gene matches. Here the CDR3 reads CASSPPGGSSYNEQFF. CDR3 bases: TGTGCCAGCTCACCACCGGGCGGGAGCTCCTACAATGAGCAGTTCTTC.

The gene calls are TRBV19 and TRBJ1-4; unclear D gene. V gave up 5 bases and J gave up 7 bases, with 23 bases separating them. Germline V CDR1 and CDR2: LNHDA, SQIVND (reference sequence). CDR3 length: 17 residues. The CDR3 reads CASSLIRGGLVFEKLFF. In DNA, the CDR3 is TGTGCCAGTAGTCTAATACGAGGAGGTCTCGTTTTTGAAAAACTGTTTTTT.

The V and J genes are TRBV6-6 and TRBJ1-4, with TRBD1 matching 9 bases. CDR1 and CDR2 (germline): MNHNY, SVGAGI (reference sequence). This CDR3 contains 14 residues. V was pared by 5 bases and J by 7 bases, with 5 bases of the junction left unmatched. The CDR3 coding sequence is TGTGCCAGCAGTAACCGGGACAGGGTTGAAAAACTGTTTTTT. As protein: CASSNRDRVEKLFF.

The chain is built from TRBV30 and TRBJ2-3; possibly TRBD1 for D (6 bases). Germline V gives CDR1 GTSNPN, CDR2 SVGIG (reference sequence). The length of the CDR3 is 12 residues. Trimming removed 0 bases from V and 8 bases from J, with 9 bases in between. The CDR3 here is CAWSVGTSTQYF. As DNA, the CDR3 is TGTGCCTGGAGTGTTGGGACAAGTACGCAGTATTTT.

The V and J genes are TRBV19 and TRBJ2-3; the D gene is possibly TRBD1 (6 bases). Trimming shortened V by 10 bases and J by 3 bases, and 17 bases separated the two germline ends. CDR3 length equals 14 residues. Looked up from germline, CDR1 is LNHDA and CDR2 is SQIVND (reference sequence). DNA of the CDR3: TGTGCCACGACGCCACAGGGAAGGACAGATACGCAGTATTTT. Translation gives CATTPQGRTDTQYF.

The chain employs TRBV7-6 and TRBJ2-1, with TRBD1 matching over 10 bases. Per the germline V gene, CDR1 is SGHVS and CDR2 is FNYEAQ. Unmatched junction bases numbered 6, after V lost 5 bases and J lost 5 bases. This CDR3 has 15 residues. CDR3 nucleotide sequence: TGTGCCAGCAGCCCGGGGACAGGGGCCAACAATGAGCAGTTCTTC. This encodes CASSPGTGANNEQFF. Full variable domain (remainder filled in from reference TRBV7-6 and TRBJ2-1): GAGVSQSPRYKVTKRGQDVALRCDPISGHVSLYWYRQALGQGPEFLTYFNYEAQQDKSGLPNDRFSAERPEGSISTLTIQRTEQRDSAMYRCASSPGTGANNEQFFGPGTRLTVL.

The chain links TRBV18 to TRBJ2-7, with no clear D. V was clipped by 1 base and J by 0 bases, with 10 bases between them. This CDR3 region has 15 residues. Germline V gene sequence: CDR1 KGHSH, CDR2 LQKENI. The CDR3 coding sequence is TGTGCCAGCTCACCACAAAACCCGAGCTCCTACGAGCAGTACTTC. Translating it yields CASSPQNPSSYEQYF. Full variable domain (remainder filled in from reference TRBV18 and TRBJ2-7): NAGVMQNPRHLVRRRGQEARLRCSPMKGHSHVYWYRQLPEEGLKFMVYLQKENIIDESGMPKERFSAEFPKEGPSILRIQQVVRGDSAAYFCASSPQNPSSYEQYFGPGTRLTVT.

This rearrangement joins TRBV30 to TRBJ1-4; 9 bases are a match to TRBD1. CDR1 is GTSNPN and CDR2 is SVGIG in the germline V gene (reference sequence). J lost 0 bases, V lost 1 base, and 6 bases had no gene match. CDR3 size: 17 residues. CDR3 protein: CAWSAWDRATTNEKLFF. CDR3 coding DNA: TGTGCCTGGAGTGCTTGGGACAGGGCCACAACTAATGAAAAACTGTTTTTT.

V is TRBV10-3 and J is TRBJ2-7; 11 positions agree with TRBD2. Unmatched junction bases numbered 5, after V lost 7 bases and J lost 0 bases. CDR3 length: 15 amino acids. Per the germline V gene, CDR1 is ENHRY and CDR2 is SYGVKD. In DNA, the CDR3 is TGTGCCATCAACCCGGGACTAGCGGCCTCCTACGAGCAGTACTTC. Protein: CAINPGLAASYEQYF.

As concerns this clone: One junction end does not reproduce the germline sequence, and a read error may be involved. The chain links TRBV2 to TRBJ2-1; the match to TRBD2 covers 7 bases. CDR3 length: 15 residues. Germline V CDR1 and CDR2: SNHLY, FYNNEI. The CDR3: CASREGRGYDVEQFF. DNA of the CDR3: TGTGCCAGCAGAGAAGGGCGGGGGTATGACGTTGAGCAGTTCTTC.

The rearrangement links TRBV7-6 to TRBJ2-1; 12 bases are shared with TRBD2. This CDR3 has 21 amino acids. Germline-derived CDR1 and CDR2 are SGHVS and FNYEAQ. The ends lost 5 bases at V and 0 bases at J; junction bases unmatched: 17. The chain's CDR3 is CASSNETGLAGSRSSYNEQFF. The CDR3 nucleotides read TGTGCCAGCAGCAACGAAACCGGACTAGCGGGATCCCGGAGCTCCTACAATGAGCAGTTCTTC.

The chain carries TRBV29-1 and TRBJ2-2; a weak D match, TRBD1 (6 bases). Trimming took off 7 bases at V and 0 bases at J, with 21 bases between the two ends. Per the germline V gene, CDR1 is SQVTM and CDR2 is ANQGSEA. The CDR3 has 17 amino acids. The CDR3 sequence: CSATSTDRPTNTGELFF. In nucleotides, the CDR3 is TGCAGCGCCACGTCCACTGACAGGCCTACGAACACCGGGGAGCTGTTTTTT.